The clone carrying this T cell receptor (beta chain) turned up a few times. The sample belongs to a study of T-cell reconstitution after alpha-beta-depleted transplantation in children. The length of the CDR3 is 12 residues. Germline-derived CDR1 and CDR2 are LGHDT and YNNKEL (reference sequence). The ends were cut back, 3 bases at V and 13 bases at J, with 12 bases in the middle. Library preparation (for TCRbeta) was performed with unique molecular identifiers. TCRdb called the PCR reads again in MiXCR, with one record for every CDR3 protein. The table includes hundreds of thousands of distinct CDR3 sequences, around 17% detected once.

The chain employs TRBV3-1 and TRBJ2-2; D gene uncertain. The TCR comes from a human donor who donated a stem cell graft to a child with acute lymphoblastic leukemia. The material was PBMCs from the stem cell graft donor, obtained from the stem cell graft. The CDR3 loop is CASSQDLPRLFF. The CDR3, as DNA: TGTGCCAGCAGCCAGGATCTCCCCAGGCTGTTTTTT.